There are many counts of the clone carrying this TCR beta chain. The target antigen is unknown. This sample was included in a study of T cells after yellow fever vaccination. Study in general: With SMART-Seq v4 Ultra Low Input, the fractions containing low cell numbers were prepared. Study-level findings and limits: Reappearance after the booster was seen for most primary-vaccination clones, at 96% CD4 and about 90% CD8.

MiXCR was run by TCRdb on the 5' RACE reads, yielding one entry per CDR3 protein. The sample carries approximately 160,000 distinct CDR3 sequences, 5.5% to 7.5% recorded once. Specimen: CD4+ T cells sorted from PBMCs, collected on the day of the first yellow fever vaccination. This TCR came from a man aged 18 to 35 who received the YFV17D yellow fever vaccine.

The CDR3 is CASTQGGVGYTF. The CDR3 nucleotides read TGTGCCAGCACTCAGGGGGGCGTAGGCTACACCTTC. The rearrangement links TRBV28 to TRBJ1-2; TRBD1 aligns across 7 bases. V shed 7 bases, J shed 8 bases, and the junction held 7 bases outside the gene matches. Germline loops: CDR1 MDHEN, CDR2 SYDVKM. This CDR3 spans 12 amino acids.